The 20 T cell receptor beta chains in this list originate from one sample, sequenced in a study of OX40 agonist ivuxolimab in advanced cancers. The repertoire was sequenced with immunoSEQ multiplex PCR; TCRdb's copy has only in-frame clones and lacks some. In the table there are just under 65,000 clones, about 89% of which are singletons. The material sequenced was CD4+ or CD8+ T cells sorted from blood, taken in a trial of the OX40 agonist ivuxolimab. The origin of the receptors is an adult with an advanced solid tumor such as melanoma, head and neck, liver or kidney cancer.

The chain joins TRBV12-5 to TRBJ2-6, with D tentatively TRBD1 or TRBD2 (5 bases each). This CDR3 has 19 amino acids. CDR1 and CDR2 (germline): LGHNT, FRNRAP. V lost 2 bases to trimming and J lost 4 bases, with 21 bases between them. CDR3 residues: CASGLPRDPRKSGANVLTF. CDR3 bases: TGTGCTAGTGGTTTGCCACGGGACCCCCGAAAGTCCGGGGCCAACGTCCTGACTTTC.

The chain joins TRBV4-1 to TRBJ2-3, with 8 positions matching TRBD1. This CDR3 comprises 14 residues. Germline CDR1 and CDR2: MGHRA and YSYEKL. The V segment lost 5 bases and the J segment 6 bases; nucleotides outside the gene matches: 7. The CDR3 DNA reads TGCGCCAGCAGCTCGACAGGGGCAGAGGATACGCAGTATTTT. Translation: CASSSTGAEDTQYF.

This clone was counted a single time. The chain recombines TRBV6-5 with TRBJ1-1; no definite D call. CDR3 size: 15 residues. The V gene lost 3 bases and the J gene lost 3 bases, with 14 bases spanning the gap. The germline CDR1 and CDR2 sequences are MNHEY and SVGAGI. The CDR3 loop is CASSYMRNSDTEAFF. The CDR3 bases are TGTGCCAGCAGTTATATGAGGAACTCCGACACTGAAGCTTTCTTT.

The chain couples TRBV9 to TRBJ1-4, with a possible D match to TRBD1 (6 bases). The CDR3 runs to 15 residues. CDR1 and CDR2 (germline): SGDLS, YYNGEE. V dropped 3 bases and J dropped 8 bases, with 17 bases sitting between them. CDR3 DNA: TGTGCCAGCAGCGGCTCCGGGACAACGAAGGAAAAACTGTTTTTT. This sequence encodes CASSGSGTTKEKLFF. Looking up the rest from reference TRBV9 and TRBJ1-4 gives the full variable domain: DSGVTQTPKHLITATGQRVTLRCSPRSGDLSVYWYQQSLDQGLQFLIQYYNGEERAKGNILERFSAQQFPDLHSELNLSSLELGDSALYFCASSGSGTTKEKLFFGSGTQLSVL.

V gene TRBV5-6 combines with J gene TRBJ1-6; 8 bases map to TRBD1. This CDR3 is built from 17 residues. CDR1 and CDR2 (germline): SGHDT, YYEEEE. V was clipped by 3 bases and J by 4 bases; unmatched bases: 9. The CDR3 sequence is CASSWGQGAQYNSPLHF. The CDR3 nucleotides read TGTGCCAGCAGCTGGGGGCAGGGGGCGCAATATAATTCACCCCTCCACTTT.

V gene TRBV7-9 combines with J gene TRBJ2-5, with a weak D call TRBD1 (5 bases). In germline, CDR1 is SEHNR, CDR2 FQNEAQ (reference sequence). With 1 base removed from V and 0 bases from J, the gap between germline ends came to 6 bases. CDR3 size: 14 residues. CDR3 nucleotides: TGTGCCAGCAGCTTAGGACAGCACCAAGAGACCCAGTACTTC. Residues: CASSLGQHQETQYF.

The genes are TRBV7-2 and TRBJ1-2, with 8 nucleotides matching TRBD1. After removal of 4 bases from V and 2 bases from J, the junction contained 3 bases not matched to a gene. Germline-derived CDR1 and CDR2 are SGHTA and FQGNSA. The CDR3 contains 14 residues. The CDR3 nucleotides read TGTGCCAGCAGCTCCCGGACAGGGAACTATGGCTACACCTTC. Amino acid sequence: CASSSRTGNYGYTF.

The gene calls are TRBV27 and TRBJ1-6; tentative D call: TRBD1 (5 bases). CDR1 and CDR2 from the germline V gene are MNHEY and SMNVEV (reference sequence). The CDR3 totals 17 residues. Deletions cut 0 bases from V and 9 bases from J, with 18 bases between. DNA of the CDR3: TGTGCCAGCAGTTTATCGAAAGGGGTAGCAGGAGGTTCACCCCTCCACTTT. Translated: CASSLSKGVAGGSPLHF.

The CDR3 DNA sequence: TGTGCCAGTAGCCCACCCCTTTCGGGGGAGCAGTTCTTC. Translating it yields CASSPPLSGEQFF. The chain has TRBV19 and TRBJ2-1, with a weak D call TRBD2 (5 bases). V lost 6 bases and J lost 10, with 16 bases in between. This CDR3 has 13 amino acids. Germline CDR1 reads LNHDA; CDR2 reads SQIVND (reference sequence).

The V and J genes are TRBV28 and TRBJ2-7; tentative D call: TRBD1 (6 bases). Trimming took 6 bases from V and 4 from J, leaving 22 bases between them. The CDR3 is 16 residues long. CDR1 and CDR2 from the germline V gene are MDHEN and SYDVKM. The CDR3, as DNA: TGTGCCAGCAGAGGACCAGGGGATTCCATAGGGTACGAGCAGTACTTC. Amino acids: CASRGPGDSIGYEQYF.

This chain links TRBV27 with TRBJ2-5; D possibly corresponds to TRBD2 (5 bases). Trimming pared 3 bases from V and 2 bases from J, leaving 10 bases between. Germline CDR1 and CDR2: MNHEY and SMNVEV (reference sequence). The CDR3 loop spans 14 amino acids. The CDR3 is CASSFIRGQETQYF. Written as DNA, the CDR3 is TGTGCCAGCAGTTTCATTCGCGGGCAAGAGACCCAGTACTTC.

V gene TRBV28 combines with J gene TRBJ2-7, with 7 bases lining up with TRBD2. The length of the CDR3 is 15 residues. Germline V lookup: CDR1 MDHEN, CDR2 SYDVKM. After removal of 7 bases from V and 0 bases from J, the junction contained 9 bases not matched to a gene. The CDR3 DNA reads TGTGCCAGCATGGGGGGGAGACTTAGCTCCTACGAGCAGTACTTC. Translation: CASMGGRLSSYEQYF.

V gene TRBV13 combines with J gene TRBJ2-7, with 7 bases fitting TRBD2. Per germline, CDR1 PRHDT and CDR2 FYEKMQ (reference sequence). This CDR3 comprises 17 residues. V was clipped by 3 bases and J by 0 bases; unmatched bases: 11. The CDR3 is CASSLFRKRESSYEQYF. For the CDR3, the DNA is TGTGCCAGCAGCTTGTTTCGGAAGCGGGAAAGCTCCTACGAGCAGTACTTC. The full variable domain, completed using reference TRBV13 and TRBJ2-7, is AAGVIQSPRHLIKEKRETATLKCYPIPRHDTVYWYQQGPGQDPQFLISFYEKMQSDKGSIPDRFSAQQFSDYHSELNMSSLELGDSALYFCASSLFRKRESSYEQYFGPGTRLTVT.

The chain couples TRBV29-1 to TRBJ2-5; D gene uncertain. The germline gives CDR1 SQVTM, CDR2 ANQGSEA. Trimming took 2 bases from V and 5 from J, leaving 12 bases between them. The CDR3 runs to 13 residues. The CDR3 DNA reads TGCAGCGTTGAATACGGTCTCGGGGAGACCCAGTACTTC. This encodes CSVEYGLGETQYF. The variable domain in full, with the rest retrieved from reference TRBV29-1 and TRBJ2-5, is SAVISQKPSRDICQRGTSLTIQCQVDSQVTMMFWYRQQPGQSLTLIATANQGSEATYESGFVIDKFPISRPNLTFSTLTVSNMSPEDSSIYLCSVEYGLGETQYFGPGTRLLVL.

This clone was found a few times. CDR3: CASSLDRNTEAFF. CDR3 coding DNA: TGTGCCAGCAGCTTAGACAGGAACACTGAAGCTTTCTTT. The V and J genes are TRBV7-3 and TRBJ1-1; D is perhaps TRBD1 (5 bases). Trimming removed 2 bases at V and 1 base at J, with 5 bases between. CDR3 length: 13 amino acids. CDR1 is SGHTA, CDR2 FQGTGA, per germline. The full variable domain, rest sourced from reference TRBV7-3 and TRBJ1-1, is GAGVSQTPSNKVTEKGKYVELRCDPISGHTALYWYRQSLGQGPEFLIYFQGTGAADDSGLPNDRFFAVRPEGSVSTLKIQRTERGDSAVYLCASSLDRNTEAFFGQGTRLTVV.

The genes are TRBV5-4 and TRBJ2-5, with 11 bases matching TRBD1. The CDR3 is 17 residues long. Germline V gene data show CDR1 as SGHNT and CDR2 as YYREEE (reference sequence). V shed 4 bases and J 1 base; nucleotides not matched to a gene: 9. Written as DNA, the CDR3 is TGTGCCAGCAGCACCCGGACAGGGGGCGCCGGCCAAGAGACCCAGTACTTC. Its protein product is CASSTRTGGAGQETQYF.

The chain couples TRBV27 to TRBJ1-4; TRBD1 aligns across 9 bases. The J segment lost 7 bases and the V segment lost 3 bases, leaving 0 bases of the junction unmatched. CDR3 length: 13 residues. Germline V gene sequence: CDR1 MNHEY, CDR2 SMNVEV (reference sequence). This CDR3 reads CASSLTGGEKLFF. CDR3 sequence (DNA): TGTGCCAGCAGTTTGACAGGGGGTGAAAAACTGTTTTTT.

The chain uses TRBV6-6 and TRBJ2-5; perhaps TRBD1 as D (6 bases). The length of the CDR3 is 15 residues. V gave up 6 bases and J gave up 2 bases, with 16 bases separating them. Germline V gene lookup returns CDR1 MNHNY and CDR2 SVGAGI (reference sequence). The CDR3 reads CASSPPTRGQETQYF. The CDR3 bases are TGTGCCAGCAGCCCTCCTACTAGGGGGCAAGAGACCCAGTACTTC.

The rearrangement links TRBV15 to TRBJ2-5; 15 bases fit TRBD2. The V segment lost 2 bases and the J segment 2 bases; nucleotides outside the gene matches: 3. The V gene's germline CDR1 is LNHNV and CDR2 YYDKDF (reference sequence). The CDR3 has 17 residues. This CDR3 is CATSRSGLAGGQETQYF. As DNA, the CDR3 is TGTGCCACCAGCAGATCGGGACTAGCGGGAGGACAAGAGACCCAGTACTTC.

The V and J genes are TRBV2 and TRBJ1-4, with D perhaps TRBD1 (6 bases). CDR1 SNHLY and CDR2 FYNNEI come from the germline V gene. This CDR3 region has 15 residues. Trimming pared 3 bases from V and 5 bases from J, leaving 13 bases between. The CDR3 sequence: CASSEPGGVNEKLFF. The CDR3 DNA sequence: TGTGCCAGCAGTGAGCCGGGGGGCGTAAATGAAAAACTGTTTTTT. The variable domain in full, completed from reference TRBV2 and TRBJ1-4, reads EPEVTQTPSHQVTQMGQEVILRCVPISNHLYFYWYRQILGQKVEFLVSFYNNEISEKSEIFDDQFSVERPDGSNFTLKIRSTKLEDSAMYFCASSEPGGVNEKLFFGSGTQLSVL.